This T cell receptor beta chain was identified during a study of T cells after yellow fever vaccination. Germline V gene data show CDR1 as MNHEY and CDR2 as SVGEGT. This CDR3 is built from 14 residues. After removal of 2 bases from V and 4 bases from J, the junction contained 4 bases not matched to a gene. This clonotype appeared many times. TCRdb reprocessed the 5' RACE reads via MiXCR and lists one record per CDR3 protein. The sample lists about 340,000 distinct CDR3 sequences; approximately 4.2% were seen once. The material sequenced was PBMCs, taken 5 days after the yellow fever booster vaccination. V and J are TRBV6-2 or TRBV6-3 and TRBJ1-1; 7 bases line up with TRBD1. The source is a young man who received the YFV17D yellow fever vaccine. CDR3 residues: CASSYGQAGTEAFF. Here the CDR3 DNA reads TGTGCCAGCAGTTACGGACAGGCTGGCACTGAAGCTTTCTTT.